A single T cell receptor (beta chain) is shown here with its context. This clonotype was recorded at least ten times. What antigen it recognizes has not been identified. Base qualities are missing; no much larger clone stands one base away. V and J are truncated by 1 base and 5 bases respectively, leaving an intervening sequence of 8 bases. The CDR3 starts with the cysteine, ends with the phenylalanine, and has 13 residues. Here the CDR3 DNA is all that survives: 39 bases in frame from base 1. The data were obtained in a study of blood T cells in healthy people across ages (dated by TCRdb to between 2014 and 2017). Describing the broader study: In model experiments, template switching captured roughly one uniquely barcoded TCR beta cDNA molecule for every two T cells. To track age-related changes in TCR beta repertoire diversity, the study relied on deep sequencing normalized with unique cDNA molecular identifiers. The donors were split into four age groups: young (average approximately 16 years), middle-aged (over 35), aged (roughly 60) and long-lived (about 82). To avoid experimental bias, donors of different ages were randomly spread across the sequencing lanes. Using the same blood draw, the study looked at two additional independent replicas of 1 million unique cDNA reads for two donors, one aged 18 to 30 and the other aged 80 or older. Findings and caveats that apply to the study as a whole: The CMV infection status of donors was not known, potentially confounding age-related changes in expanded clonotypes. Total diversity estimates from one million sequenced T cells were considered lower bounds and underestimates. Conclusive comparison of naive and antigen-experienced compartments was prevented by the profiling of bulk unsorted PBMCs. As age increased, observed TCR beta diversity per million T cells dropped in a roughly linear way, and a significant reduction was already evident by age approximately 40. Compared with the aged group, the long-lived group had more naive CD4+ T cells, fewer expanded clones and increased TCR diversity, suggesting age selection. The percentage of naive T cells measured by flow cytometry correlated strongly with observed TCR beta diversity.

Systemically healthy Caucasian individuals from Russia, roughly 40 in total and aged about 6 to 95 years, were included as donors. Roughly 11 milliliters of peripheral blood were drawn from each donor into EDTA-treated Vacutainer tubes. Ficoll-Paque density-gradient centrifugation was used to isolate PBMCs, with at least 6 million obtained per sample. Total RNA was extracted from PBMCs with Trizol reagent, with at least 5 micrograms obtained per sample. For every donor, flow cytometry on a PBMC aliquot measured the percentage of naive CD45RAhigh/CD27high T cells. The protocol used for the library was 5' RACE. TCRdb names Illumina HiSeq 2500 as the instrument used. The second PCR ran for roughly 7 to 11 cycles and used a J-beta primer mix along with a sample-barcoded 5' primer. A unique molecular identifier was introduced onto each TCR beta cDNA molecule by a template-switch 5' adaptor carrying 12 random nucleotides. Each sample yielded at least 3 million CDR3-containing paired-end reads. First-strand cDNA was synthesized from all RNA with the Mint cDNA synthesis kit, primed by a TRBC-specific oligonucleotide. Following uracil-DNA glycosylase treatment, all cDNA underwent a first 18-cycle PCR with the universal primers M1SS and BC2_uni_R. The original methods were these. For normalization, 1 million high-quality reads were randomly selected from each sample, with every read carrying a distinct molecular identifier. Instead of being binned into consensus sequences, reads with shared molecular identifiers were discarded. MiTCR, with a Q25 quality threshold and the strictest error-elimination algorithm, was used for CDR3 identification, clonotype clustering and error correction. A nonparametric unseen species model using Euler transformation provided a lower-bound estimate of total TCR beta diversity. TCRdb reanalyzed the raw reads on its own, using fastp at Q25 for trimming and MiXCR for clone calling, and kept in-frame beta chains. Every CDR3 protein is listed once, alongside the most common genes and DNA of its rows. V and J calls and clone size were set by TCRdb, not the authors. This sample has 700,000 to 1,000,000 distinct CDR3 sequences in its table, and under 45% of those were observed once. The top ten clones comprise around 18% of the sample.

Sequencing was performed on blood. The origin of this receptor is a man between 60 and 75 years old in good health. The V and J genes are TRBV12-3 or TRBV12-4 and TRBJ1-2; no D gene call is confident. The CDR3: CASSLVAGYGYTF. The DNA reads as follows: TGTGCCAGCAGTTTAGTAGCTGGTTATGGCTACACCTTC.